Listed here is a single T cell receptor (beta chain). The sample comes from a study of human T cells and chemical hapten exposure. On the study more broadly: Patients, a majority of them female, were diagnosed with alopecia areata, totalis or universalis.

This sample's time point: patch test 1, 2 weeks after DPC sensitization. Described treatment: therapeutic diphenylcyclopropenone sensitization with weekly scalp DPC. Individual cDNA molecules received unique molecular identifiers in the library. Original processing notes: Samples contained a median of roughly 100,000 TCRs, with a range of roughly 23,224 to 700,000. TCRdb reprocessed the RACE reads via MiXCR and lists one record per CDR3 protein. The V and J calls and clone size are TCRdb's, not the authors'. In the table there are 150,000 or so distinct CDR3 sequences, roughly 15% of which are singletons. V shed 0 bases and J shed 5 bases, with 9 bases lying between them. From germline, CDR1 is SGHRS and CDR2 YFSETQ. CDR3 length: 15 amino acids.

The sequencing used whole blood, collected in connection with sensitization to the hapten diphenylcyclopropenone (DPC). The source is a woman under 40 with alopecia areata. Some clones in this sample may be carry-over from other donors' samples. The rearrangement joins TRBV5-1 to TRBJ1-6, with D unresolved. CDR3 DNA sequence: TGCGCCAGCAGCTTGGGGCAGGCGGATAATTCACCCCTCCACTTT. It yields the protein CASSLGQADNSPLHF.